These 21 T cell receptor beta chains came from one sample sequenced in a study of a mutant IDH1 vaccine in newly diagnosed glioma. TCRdb's table, derived via immunoSEQ multiplex PCR, lists solely in-frame clones and lacks some. This repertoire shows some 58,000 clones, approximately 80% found once; its top ten account for around 5%. For these TCRs, the target antigens are not known. Regarding time point: week 35, safety follow-up. Topical imiquimod was applied with each vaccine dose, which held 300 ug of mutant IDH1 20-mer peptide. Sequencing used PBMCs, obtained from a glioma patient whose treatment included an IDH1 peptide vaccine. The receptor set was obtained from a man aged 35-49 years with glioma.

The chain employs TRBV5-5 and TRBJ2-3; D unclear. This CDR3 contains 13 residues. CDR1 is SGHKS, CDR2 YYEKEE, per germline (reference sequence). Trimming cost V 3 bases and J 1 base, with 6 bases left between them. CDR3 DNA: TGTGCCAGCAGCTATCAGGGCACAGATACGCAGTATTTT. Translated: CASSYQGTDTQYF.

The V call is TRBV9, the J call TRBJ2-7; 11 bases map to TRBD2. The CDR3 sequence is 14 residues long. V shed 4 bases and J 3 bases; nucleotides not matched to a gene: 3. Germline values: CDR1 SGDLS, CDR2 YYNGEE. The CDR3 DNA follows: TGTGCCAGCAGCTCCGGGACTAGCGGCTACGAGCAGTACTTC. It codes for CASSSGTSGYEQYF.

The rearrangement links TRBV6-1 to TRBJ1-1, with TRBD1 identical over 7 bases. CDR3 length: 11 residues. From germline, CDR1 is MNHNS and CDR2 SASEGT. J lost 8 bases, V lost 8 bases, and 5 bases had no gene match. CDR3 sequence: CASLNRGEAFF. CDR3 DNA sequence: TGTGCCAGCCTAAACAGGGGAGAAGCTTTCTTT.

This chain connects TRBV7-2 to TRBJ1-1; 9 nucleotides line up with TRBD1. Unmatched junction bases numbered 1, after V lost 5 bases and J lost 0 bases. CDR3 size: 14 residues. CDR1 is SGHTA, CDR2 FQGNSA, per germline. The CDR3 bases are TGTGCCAGCAGCACAGGGGGCGTGAACACTGAAGCTTTCTTT. Protein product: CASSTGGVNTEAFF.

The CDR3 loop is CATSREVGRLETQYF. The CDR3 DNA follows: TGTGCCACCAGCAGAGAGGTTGGAAGGTTAGAGACCCAGTACTTC. The rearrangement joins TRBV15 to TRBJ2-5; no clear D gene. This CDR3 contains 15 residues. Germline-derived CDR1 and CDR2 are LNHNV and YYDKDF (reference sequence). Trimming took off 0 bases at V and 4 bases at J, with 12 bases between the two ends.

The genes are TRBV28 and TRBJ1-1; perhaps TRBD1 as D (5 bases). V lost 2 bases and J lost 4, with 8 bases in between. Germline CDR1 reads MDHEN; CDR2 reads SYDVKM. This CDR3 has 13 residues. CDR3 in DNA: TGTGCCAGCAGTTTAGTGGGGGGCACTGAAGCTTTCTTT. This gives the protein CASSLVGGTEAFF.

The chain uses TRBV5-4 and TRBJ1-5; TRBD1 matches at 8 bases. Per germline, CDR1 SGHNT and CDR2 YYREEE (reference sequence). The CDR3 totals 15 residues. V gave up 4 bases and J gave up 3 bases; unmatched junction bases: 6. The CDR3 DNA reads TGTGCCAGCAGCGCCCCGGACAGGGACAATCAGCCCCAGCATTTT. It translates to CASSAPDRDNQPQHF.

The chain joins TRBV30 to TRBJ2-5, with 7 bases that match TRBD1. This CDR3 comprises 15 residues. Germline assignment: CDR1 GTSNPN and CDR2 SVGIG (reference sequence). Germline trimming cut 0 bases from V and 5 bases from J; bases unmatched to any gene: 9. The CDR3 region has the DNA TGTGCCTGGAGTGTCCCAGGGGGAGTAATGGAGACCCAGTACTTC. Translating it yields CAWSVPGGVMETQYF.

V and J are TRBV7-2 and TRBJ1-3; 8 bases match TRBD1. The ends lost 4 bases at V and 4 bases at J; junction bases unmatched: 6. Germline V gene lookup returns CDR1 SGHTA and CDR2 FQGNSA. The CDR3 has 15 residues. CDR3 in DNA: TGTGCCAGCAGCTCAGGACAGGGTTGGGGAAACACCATATATTTT. It is translated as CASSSGQGWGNTIYF.

The CDR3 bases are TGTGCCAGCAGCTTAGTCGTAGGGGTGTCCTACGAGCAGTACTTC. This encodes CASSLVVGVSYEQYF. The gene calls are TRBV7-2 and TRBJ2-7, with D tentatively TRBD1 (5 bases). Germline-derived CDR1 and CDR2 are SGHTA and FQGNSA. Trimming took off 1 base at V and 1 base at J, with 11 bases between the two ends. The CDR3 is 15 residues long.

This chain joins TRBV5-4 and TRBJ2-5; D may be TRBD1 (6 bases). V was shortened by 4 bases and J by 2 bases, with 12 bases between the two germline ends. The CDR3 has 14 residues. Looked up from germline, CDR1 is SGHNT and CDR2 is YYREEE (reference sequence). The DNA of the CDR3 is TGTGCCAGCAGCGAACCAGGGGCACAAGAGACCCAGTACTTC. This codes for CASSEPGAQETQYF. The full variable domain, rest sourced from reference TRBV5-4 and TRBJ2-5, is ETGVTQSPTHLIKTRGQQVTLRCSSQSGHNTVSWYQQALGQGPQFIFQYYREEENGRGNFPPRFSGLQFPNYSSELNVNALELDDSALYLCASSEPGAQETQYFGPGTRLLVL.

This chain connects TRBV10-3 to TRBJ2-2, with TRBD1 matching over 12 bases. The J segment lost 6 bases and the V segment lost 10 bases, leaving 6 bases of the junction unmatched. The CDR3 length is 14 residues. Germline V CDR1 and CDR2: ENHRY, SYGVKD. The CDR3 loop reads CATRDRGRPGELFF. The CDR3 coding sequence is TGTGCCACTCGGGACAGGGGGCGTCCCGGGGAGCTGTTTTTT.

The rearrangement uses TRBV7-9 and TRBJ2-5; D possibly matches TRBD1 or TRBD2 (5 bases each). V lost 4 bases to trimming and J lost 0 bases, with 9 bases between them. Germline loops: CDR1 SEHNR, CDR2 FQNEAQ (reference sequence). The CDR3 extends over 14 amino acids. CDR3 sequence (DNA): TGTGCCAGCAGCTCCGGGACGGACCAAGAGACCCAGTACTTC. Translated: CASSSGTDQETQYF. The full variable domain, with the rest looked up from reference TRBV7-9 and TRBJ2-5, is DTGVSQNPRHKITKRGQNVTFRCDPISEHNRLYWYRQTLGQGPEFLTYFQNEAQLEKSRLLSDRFSAERPKGSFSTLEIQRTEQGDSAMYLCASSSGTDQETQYFGPGTRLLVL.

The rearrangement links TRBV6-1 to TRBJ1-1; 9 bases line up with TRBD1. Germline values: CDR1 MNHNS, CDR2 SASEGT. The CDR3 length is 16 residues. Trimming at V came to 0 bases and at J to 0 bases, leaving 2 bases not matched to a gene. The CDR3 DNA is TGTGCCAGCAGTGAAGCCTGGACAGGGGTGAACACTGAAGCTTTCTTT. This translates into CASSEAWTGVNTEAFF.

The V and J genes are TRBV5-1 and TRBJ2-1, with D unclear. V lost 0 bases and J lost 2, with 6 bases in between. The CDR3 length is 14 residues. The germline V gene has CDR1 SGHRS and CDR2 YFSETQ. The CDR3 is CASSLGTAYNEQFF. The CDR3 bases are TGCGCCAGCAGCTTGGGCACTGCCTACAATGAGCAGTTCTTC.

This clone has a single count. The J gene is TRBJ2-7, the V gene TRBV7-9; TRBD1 aligns across 9 bases. The length of the CDR3 is 15 residues. Germline V gene data show CDR1 as SEHNR and CDR2 as FQNEAQ (reference sequence). With 0 bases clipped from V and 2 bases from J, the junction kept 2 bases outside the gene matches. The CDR3 DNA follows: TGTGCCAGCAGCTTAGCCGGGACAGGGCCCTACGAGCAGTACTTC. This gives the protein CASSLAGTGPYEQYF.

The chain links TRBV29-1 to TRBJ2-5; D remains ambiguous. The CDR3 contains 11 residues. CDR1 SQVTM and CDR2 ANQGSEA come from the germline V gene. V lost 8 bases, J lost 5 bases, and 12 bases lay in between. The CDR3 coding sequence is TGCAGCATAGGCAACGACGAGACCCAGTACTTC. Translating gives CSIGNDETQYF.

The chain employs TRBV7-8 and TRBJ2-5; either TRBD1 or TRBD2 may supply D (5 bases each). Per germline, CDR1 SGHVS and CDR2 FQNEAQ. The CDR3 is 17 residues long. Trimming cost V 2 bases and J 5 bases, with 21 bases left between them. CDR3 nucleotides: TGTGCCAGCAGCTTAAAGGAGGTAGGGGTCCGCTCTGAGACCCAGTACTTC. The encoded protein is CASSLKEVGVRSETQYF.

The chain links TRBV5-1 to TRBJ2-3; the match to TRBD1 covers 9 bases. Per the germline V gene, CDR1 is SGHRS and CDR2 is YFSETQ. This CDR3 has 15 residues. After removal of 1 base from V and 2 bases from J, the junction contained 2 bases not matched to a gene. The CDR3 DNA is TGCGCCAGCAGCTTGACAGGGGGCCTCACAGATACGCAGTATTTT. Its protein is CASSLTGGLTDTQYF.

The chain links TRBV5-5 to TRBJ1-6, with 10 bases aligning to TRBD1. The trim removed 4 bases at V and 4 bases at J, leaving 5 bases unmatched. The CDR3 spans 16 residues. Germline V gives CDR1 SGHKS, CDR2 YYEKEE (reference sequence). The CDR3 sequence: CASSPRQGAYNSPLHF. The CDR3 DNA follows: TGTGCCAGCAGCCCACGACAGGGGGCTTATAATTCACCCCTCCACTTT.

The gene calls are TRBV11-1 and TRBJ2-1, with 9 bases lining up with TRBD2. Germline V gene data show CDR1 as SGHAT and CDR2 as FQDESV (reference sequence). Unmatched junction bases numbered 10, after V lost 5 bases and J lost 11 bases. The CDR3 is 14 amino acids. In DNA form, the CDR3 reads TGTGCCAGCAGCACCTCTAGAACTAGCGGGCAGCAGTTCTTC. Translation gives CASSTSRTSGQQFF.